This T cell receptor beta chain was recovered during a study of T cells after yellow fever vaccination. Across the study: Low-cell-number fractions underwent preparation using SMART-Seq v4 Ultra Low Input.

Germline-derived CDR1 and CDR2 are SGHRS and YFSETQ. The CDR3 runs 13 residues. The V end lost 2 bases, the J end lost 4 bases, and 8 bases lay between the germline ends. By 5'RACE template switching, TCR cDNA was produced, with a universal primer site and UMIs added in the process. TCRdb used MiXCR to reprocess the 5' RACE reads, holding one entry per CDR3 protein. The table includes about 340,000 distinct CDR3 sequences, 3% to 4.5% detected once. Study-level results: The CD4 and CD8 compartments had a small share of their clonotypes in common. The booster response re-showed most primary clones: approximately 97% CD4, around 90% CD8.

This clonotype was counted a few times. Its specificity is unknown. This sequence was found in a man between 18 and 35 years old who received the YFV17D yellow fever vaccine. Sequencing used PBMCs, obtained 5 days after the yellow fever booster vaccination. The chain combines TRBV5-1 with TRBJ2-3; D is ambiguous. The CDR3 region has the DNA TGCGCCAGCAGCTTCCAGGTGGCAGATACGCAGTATTTT. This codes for CASSFQVADTQYF.